This TCR beta chain was captured in a study of blood T cell repertoires in COVID-19. Overall study: Some COVID-19 samples were acute and others convalescent; all came from the United States, Italy and Spain. T cells, B-cell-depleted T cells, or PBMCs provided the cDNA or gDNA that served as material.

Per the original methods: How many nucleated cells were present was estimated from reference gene primer amplification. Produced via immunoSEQ multiplex PCR; TCRdb's table is partial and in-frame only. The V and J calls and the clone size are those of that table, but D and trimming were determined from the DNA. The sample has over 55,000 clones; 60% to 75% are singletons. This clone appeared a single time. The source of this sequence is a woman in her sixties or seventies with acute or convalescent COVID-19. Sequenced material: peripheral blood.

The CDR3 DNA sequence: TGTGCCAGCAGCCTTGTTCCTTTCGGCGGAAAACTGTTTTTT. Protein product: CASSLVPFGGKLFF. The chain recombines TRBV5-4 with TRBJ1-4; D is uncertain. Trimming shortened V by 4 bases and J by 10 bases, and 17 bases separated the two germline ends. CDR1 and CDR2 from the germline V gene are SGHNT and YYREEE (reference sequence). This CDR3 region has 14 residues.